These 5 T cell receptor beta chains share one sample of origin, sequenced in a study of glioma-infiltrating T cells after dendritic cell vaccination. Measured with immunoSEQ multiplex PCR; TCRdb has only the in-frame clones, and not every one. The data contain about 49,000 clones, roughly 85% of them singletons. Sequencing was performed on blood, taken before dendritic cell vaccination. These receptors were obtained from a human donor with glioblastoma.

The chain joins TRBV11-3 to TRBJ2-7; TRBD1 matches at 10 bases. With 6 bases clipped from V and 2 bases from J, the junction kept 10 bases outside the gene matches. The CDR3 is made up of 16 amino acids. Germline-derived CDR1 and CDR2 are SGHNT and YENEEA. The CDR3 loop reads CASSPKGQGFPYEQYF. CDR3 sequence (DNA): TGTGCCAGCAGTCCCAAGGGACAGGGGTTTCCCTACGAGCAGTACTTC.

This sequence joins TRBV6-5 and TRBJ2-7; 8 nucleotides align to TRBD2. J was trimmed by 3 bases and V by 7 bases; bases with no gene match: 8. The CDR3 is 14 amino acids. The germline V gene has CDR1 MNHEY and CDR2 SVGAGI. CDR3 amino acids: CASKELAEIYEQYF. The CDR3 coding sequence is TGTGCCAGCAAAGAACTAGCGGAAATCTACGAGCAGTACTTC.

The chain couples TRBV30 to TRBJ1-4; possibly TRBD1 for D (5 bases). The V end was cut by 2 bases, the J end by 0 bases, with 10 bases between. This CDR3 comprises 15 residues. Germline CDR1 reads GTSNPN; CDR2 reads SVGIG (reference sequence). The CDR3, as DNA: TGTGCCTGGAGTCCTGGGGCTGCAACTAATGAAAAACTGTTTTTT. As protein: CAWSPGAATNEKLFF.

The chain has TRBV10-3 and TRBJ2-7, with 7 bases fitting TRBD2. CDR1 is ENHRY, CDR2 SYGVKD, per germline. The CDR3 is 16 residues long. The J segment lost 2 bases and the V segment lost 0 bases, leaving 7 bases of the junction unmatched. The CDR3 spells CAISESGGGRPYEQYF. Written as DNA, the CDR3 is TGTGCCATCAGTGAGTCGGGGGGGGGACGGCCCTACGAGCAGTACTTC.

This clone occurred a few times. The CDR3 loop reads CASTLFGGSGTSYTF. Here the CDR3 DNA reads TGTGCCAGCACCCTATTTGGGGGGTCGGGAACCAGCTACACCTTC. This chain links TRBV6-5 with TRBJ1-2, with D perhaps TRBD1 (5 bases). Trimming removed 7 bases from V and 9 bases from J, with 24 bases in between. The CDR3 covers 15 residues. Germline V CDR1 and CDR2: MNHEY, SVGAGI.